This TCR beta chain is from a study of cytomegalovirus exposure and HLA in healthy donors listed by TCRdb under 2017. About the investigation overall: In an earlier analysis of approximately 500 of the donors, 276 Gb of sequence data and some 100 million unique TCR beta sequences from about 190 million T cells were reported. Of the roughly 400 genotyped donors, about 80% fell in the genetic ancestry cluster associated with self-reported Caucasian donors. Alongside the repertoire data, information on donor age, sex, ethnicity and CMV serostatus was compiled. The study profiled the T cell repertoires of around 700 subjects by immunosequencing and related them to cytomegalovirus serostatus. Because of strong linkage in the cohort, five DR-DQ haplotypes were treated as single units for association and clustering. To predict cytomegalovirus infection status, the study brought together high-throughput TCR immunosequencing, statistical association of individual TCRs with disease status, and machine learning. The number of donors typed differed by locus, with about 629-640 for A, B, C, DRB1 and DQB1, around 500 for DQA1, some 570 for DPA1, and some 440 for DPB1. The later analysis used no new phenotypic data to find candidate immune exposures, relying instead on TCR beta sequences and their occurrence across donors. Among 300 to 450 genotyped donors of the cohort, an average of 235,054 unique TCR beta nucleotide sequences were sequenced per donor, approximately 20% of them non-productive. A separate validation cohort of 90 to 150 different subjects was used in addition to the approximately 640-subject first cohort. HLA typing covered class I and class II loci at four-digit resolution. An early release covering roughly 600 HLA-typed donors comprised approximately 300 gigabases of sequencing data and tens of millions of unique TCR sequences. Every discovery cohort repertoire had been produced on one sequencing platform. To decide whether each TCR beta V gene segment behaved as functional or pseudogenic, an earlier analysis of approximately 590 of the donors relied on high-throughput TCR beta sequencing. The study was designed to test whether signatures of past pathogen exposure could be identified by cataloging public T cell receptors. A later genetic analysis used genome-wide SNP genotypes for about 60% of the roughly 700 donors, treating that subset as a discovery cohort. A later analysis re-examined previously published TCR beta repertoires from several hundred donors and added high-resolution HLA genotyping to investigate patterns of TCR occurrence.

Points the paper makes about the study in general: For the cohort, immune exposure information was limited to CMV serostatus. Three of the identified cytomegalovirus-associated TCR beta chains were confirmed in vitro to be specific for cytomegalovirus antigens. According to the authors, the approach could potentially be generalized to other disease states and immunological phenotypes. A group of highly shared sequence variants was considered likely to be a technical artifact of the sequencing pipeline. Presence/absence analyses assumed roughly uniform sequencing depth across donors, an assumption that may not hold. A later analysis associated approximately 17,000 TCR beta sequences with specific HLA alleles at a false discovery rate of 0.05. In a later genetic analysis, a missense DCLRE1C variant was associated with V-gene and J-gene trimming of TCR beta chains, and the association was replicated in an independent cohort. In a later genetic analysis, fewer N-insertions in productive TCRs were reported among donors in an Asian-associated ancestry cluster than the 666-donor mean. In a later analysis, several top co-occurrence clusters were reported to appear linked to parvovirus B19, influenza, CMV and Epstein-Barr virus. In a later analysis, HLA-associated TCR beta chains showed more clonal expansion and lower generation probabilities than non-associated chains that were equally common. When HLA alleles, especially DR and DQ, strongly co-occurred, attributing TCR associations to individual alleles was difficult. Broadly in line with IMGT annotations, most TCR beta V segments showed up in productive rearrangements about 87% or about 30% of the time in an earlier analysis of 587 of the donors. Cytomegalovirus status was reported to be diagnosed by the classifier with high specificity and sensitivity in both the original and validation cohorts. Only TCR beta chains were sequenced in this cohort, and the absence of alpha or paired-chain data limited detectable features. The earlier analysis of around 600 of the donors excluded some 16 rarely observed V segments, including chromosome 9 orphons, because counts were too low. Correlated functional status among segregating V segments might be attributable to linkage disequilibrium, but an unknown experimental factor could not be ruled out. In a later analysis, most CMV-associated TCR beta chains were found to appear HLA-restricted, with HLA associations seemingly driven largely by CMV exposure. In a later analysis, TCR association rates were found to vary across HLA loci, with the most associated TCRs seen for DRB1 alleles and the fewest for HLA-C alleles. The study gave a list of 150 to 200 TCR beta chains associated with cytomegalovirus. A further reported finding was that TCR beta sequences accurately predicted the HLA-A and HLA-B alleles for most subjects in the first cohort. Because the 87-base-pair reads could not distinguish some IMGT-functional V segments, including TRBV6-2 and TRBV6-3, those segments were excluded. Most TCR sequences were seen in very few donors, while some public TCRs were found in many individuals. HLA typing was unavailable for some donors at each locus, so association tests used only the typed subset.

This clone turned up a few times. The antigen it recognizes is unknown. Relative to the germline gene, one junction end is altered; a read error may explain this. Taken from cysteine to phenylalanine, the CDR3 has 14 residues. Only the CDR3 DNA stays, 42 bases, in frame from base 1. As encoded in the germline V gene, CDR1 is MGHDK while CDR2 is SYGVNS. The cohort was made up of approximately 700 healthy bone marrow donors. At the time of sampling, all cohort members were nominally healthy, though unrecorded immune exposures were likely present. The donor tested CMV seropositive and was one of the 289 seropositive cohort members. Every donor gave a peripheral blood sample, and the peripheral blood mononuclear cells from that sample were used for TCR beta sequencing. The Qiagen DNeasy Blood Extraction Kit was used to extract genomic DNA from the blood cell samples. Library preparation employed the immunoSEQ multiplex PCR assay. For the multiplex PCR, a mixture combining 60 forward primers for TCR Vbeta segments and 13 reverse primers for TCR Jbeta segments was used. A multiplex PCR assay on genomic DNA amplified the CDR3 region of rearranged TCR beta genes. The Illumina HiSeq System was used to sequence the amplified TCR beta libraries as 87-base-pair reads. The original methods were these. Across the 670 or so repertoires, a later analysis counted tens of millions of unique TCR beta chains, 9.5 million to 13 million of which were shared by at least two donors. A nearest-neighbor algorithm error-corrected the raw reads and collapsed the reads into unique sequences, merging closely related sequences to remove PCR and sequencing errors. CDR3 sequences were aligned to IMGT reference sequences to assign V, D and J gene segments. Each retained sequence needed at least a six-nucleotide match to both a V gene segment and a J gene segment. A rearrangement counted as productive if the CDR3 had no stop codons and remained in frame with V and J, and every other rearrangement counted as non-productive. Following IMGT convention, CDR3 was defined as the stretch from the second conserved V-encoded cysteine up to the conserved J-encoded phenylalanine. The earlier analysis of some 580 of the donors excluded any sequence lacking an unambiguous match to a single V gene segment. In an earlier analysis of around 590 of the donors, a V segment was called functional when productive rearrangements were above 56.7%, and segregating when the standard deviation between donors exceeded 5%. A statistical classification framework was developed to diagnose cytomegalovirus status using the catalog of TCR beta chain sequences. In a later analysis, V and J genes were assigned by comparing TCR nucleotide sequences against IMGT/GENE-DB human TR gene sequences. The TCRdist pipeline was used in a later analysis to assign CDR3 sequences and most-parsimonious VDJ recombination scenarios. In a later analysis, every TCR beta chain was defined by the combination of its CDR3 amino acid sequence and its V-gene family, and reads without a unique V-gene family were dropped. As a way to deal with suspected cross-contamination and a sequencing artifact, a later analysis dropped more than 500 nucleotide sequences that were highly shared and had low generation probability. In a later analysis, a clonal expansion index for each public chain was calculated from normalized within-repertoire ranks of inferred template counts. A later analysis computed generation probabilities with a VDJ recombination model fitted to out-of-frame rearrangements, and checked the results against IGoR. In a later analysis, hypergeometric tests were used to score TCR-TCR, TCR-HLA and TCR-CMV co-occurrence, with a repertoire-size bias correction applied to TCR pairs. In a later analysis, false discovery rates were estimated by permuting HLA or CMV assignments 20 times. In a later analysis, co-occurring TCRs were grouped using DBSCAN, and TCRdist sequence similarity was added for clustering within HLA-allele-positive subsets. For co-occurrence clustering, repertoires with fewer than 30,000 or more than 120,000 public chains were excluded, along with five repertoires with anomalous nucleotide sharing. The table was pulled from immuneACCESS by TCRdb, which kept in-frame rearrangements only. Such tables lose some clones; where checked, under half of the loss comes from unresolved V genes, and the rest has no known cause. V and J calls and clone size are those listed in that table; D and trimming were worked out from the DNA. Within this sample are 130,000 or so clones, with approximately 78% of them counted one time only. The top ten clones comprise about 8.1% of the sample.

The specimen was PBMCs. This chain joins TRBV25-1 to TRBJ2-1; possibly the D gene is TRBD1, per 6 matching bases. The receptor comes from a woman in her forties or fifties in good health and CMV-seropositive. The DNA is TGTGCCAGCAGTGAAAAGTTATATATGGACAGTGTGCTCTTC. Translated, it reads CASSEKLYMDSVLF.